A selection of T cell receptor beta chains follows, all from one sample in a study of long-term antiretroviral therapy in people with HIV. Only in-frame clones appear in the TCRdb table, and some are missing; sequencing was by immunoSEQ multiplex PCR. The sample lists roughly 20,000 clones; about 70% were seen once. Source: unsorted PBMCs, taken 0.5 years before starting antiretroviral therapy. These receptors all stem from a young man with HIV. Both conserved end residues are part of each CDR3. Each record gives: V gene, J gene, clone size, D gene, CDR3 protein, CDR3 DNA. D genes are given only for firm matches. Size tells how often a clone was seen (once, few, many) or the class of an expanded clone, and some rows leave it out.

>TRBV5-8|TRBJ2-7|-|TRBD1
CASSLAPGQAYEQYF
TGTGCCAGCAGCTTGGCCCCCGGACAGGCCTACGAGCAGTACTTC
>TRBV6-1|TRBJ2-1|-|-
CASSVWTDYNEQFF
TGTGCCAGCAGTGTGTGGACAGACTACAATGAGCAGTTCTTC
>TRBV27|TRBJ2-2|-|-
CASSPDRPNTGELFF
TGTGCCAGCAGTCCCGATAGACCAAACACCGGGGAGCTGTTTTTT
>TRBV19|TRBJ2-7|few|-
CASAGHAYEQYF
TGTGCCAGCGCCGGACATGCCTACGAGCAGTACTTC
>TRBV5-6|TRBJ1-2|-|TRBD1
CASSLKPTGDVDGYTF
TGTGCCAGCAGCTTGAAGCCCACAGGGGATGTTGATGGCTACACCTTC
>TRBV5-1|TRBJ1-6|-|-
CASSLEWAGPRNSPLHF
TGCGCCAGCAGCCTAGAATGGGCAGGGCCCCGTAATTCACCCCTCCACTTT
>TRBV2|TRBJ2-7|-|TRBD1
CANAGQGYEQYF
TGTGCCAACGCGGGACAGGGCTACGAGCAGTACTTC
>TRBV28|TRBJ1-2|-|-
CASSSEGRWGYGYTF
TGTGCCAGCAGTTCCGAAGGGAGATGGGGCTATGGCTACACCTTC
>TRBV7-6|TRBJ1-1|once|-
CASSLRGVNTEAFF
TGTGCCAGCAGCTTAAGAGGGGTGAACACTGAAGCTTTCTTT
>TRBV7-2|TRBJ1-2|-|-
CASFGSNYGYTF
TGTGCCAGCTTTGGCAGTAACTATGGCTACACCTTC
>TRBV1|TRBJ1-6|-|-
CTSSQEMERTDPSSYNSPLHF
TGCACCAGCAGCCAAGAAATGGAGAGGACAGACCCTAGCTCCTATAATTCACCCCTCCACTTT
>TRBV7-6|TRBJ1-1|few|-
CASSLELNTEAFF
TGTGCCAGCAGCTTAGAGCTTAACACTGAAGCTTTCTTT
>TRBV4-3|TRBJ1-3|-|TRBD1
CASSQHTGRGRISGNTIYF
TGCGCCAGCAGCCAACACACCGGAAGGGGGCGCATCTCTGGAAACACCATATATTTT
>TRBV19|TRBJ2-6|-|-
CASSTGYSGANVLTF
TGTGCCAGTAGTACAGGCTACTCTGGGGCCAACGTCCTGACTTTC
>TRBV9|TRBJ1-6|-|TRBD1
CASSFPSAGGFSPLHF
TGTGCCAGCAGCTTCCCGTCGGCAGGGGGCTTTTCACCCCTCCACTTT
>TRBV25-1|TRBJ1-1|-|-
CASTPGLSTAEAFF
TGTGCCAGCACCCCGGGACTATCTACCGCTGAAGCTTTCTTT
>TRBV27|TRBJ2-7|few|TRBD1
CASSQQGAREQYF
TGTGCCAGCAGCCAACAGGGGGCTCGCGAGCAGTACTTC
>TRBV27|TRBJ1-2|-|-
CASSLGRGSPPDTF
TGTGCCAGCAGTTTGGGCAGGGGCAGCCCACCGGACACCTTC
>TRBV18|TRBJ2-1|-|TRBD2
CASSRGDTQFF
TGTGCCAGCTCCCGGGGGGATACGCAGTTCTTC
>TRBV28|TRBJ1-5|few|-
CASTKGASQHF
TGTGCCAGCACCAAGGGAGCGTCCCAGCATTTT
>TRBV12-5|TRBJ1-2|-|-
CASGSLGISYGYTF
TGTGCTAGTGGTTCCTTGGGGATAAGCTATGGCTACACCTTC
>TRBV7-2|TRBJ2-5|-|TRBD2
CASSLASGSRAQYF
TGTGCCAGCAGCTTAGCTAGCGGGAGTAGGGCCCAGTACTTC
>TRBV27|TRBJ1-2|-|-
CASIPSAYGGYGYTF
TGTGCCAGCATCCCAAGCGCATATGGAGGCTATGGCTACACCTTC
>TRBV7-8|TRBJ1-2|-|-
CASSSTNYGYTF
TGTGCCAGCAGCTCCACTAACTATGGCTACACCTTC
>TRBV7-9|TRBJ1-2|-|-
CASSLDAGLNGYTF
TGTGCCAGCAGCTTAGATGCAGGGCTTAACGGCTACACCTTC
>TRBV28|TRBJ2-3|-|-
CASRTDGLPRADTQYF
TGTGCCAGCAGGACCGATGGACTCCCCCGGGCAGATACGCAGTATTTT
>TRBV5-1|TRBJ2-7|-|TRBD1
CASSLDAPGTGREQYF
TGCGCCAGCAGCTTGGATGCCCCCGGGACAGGTCGGGAGCAGTACTTC
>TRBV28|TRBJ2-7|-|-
CASRSLRQSYEQYF
TGTGCCAGCCGGTCACTACGACAGTCCTACGAGCAGTACTTC
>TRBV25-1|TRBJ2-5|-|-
CASSDARGQYF
TGTGCCAGCAGTGATGCCCGGGGCCAGTACTTC
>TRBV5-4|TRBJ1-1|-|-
CASSLGWTEAFF
TGTGCCAGCAGCTTGGGGTGGACTGAAGCTTTCTTT
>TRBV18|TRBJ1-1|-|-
CASSPTENTEAFF
TGTGCCAGCTCACCAACCGAAAACACTGAAGCTTTCTTT
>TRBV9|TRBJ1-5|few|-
CASTPGPISNQPQHF
TGTGCCAGCACCCCGGGACCGATTAGCAATCAGCCCCAGCATTTT
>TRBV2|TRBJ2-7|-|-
CASEGRVTYEQYF
TGTGCCAGCGAGGGCCGAGTGACCTACGAGCAGTACTTC
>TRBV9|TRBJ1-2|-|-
CASSDPDGDYGYTF
TGTGCCAGCAGCGACCCGGACGGTGACTATGGCTACACCTTC
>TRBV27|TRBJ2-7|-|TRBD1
CASSLSDRGQSGQYF
TGTGCCAGCAGTTTATCGGACAGGGGTCAGTCCGGGCAGTACTTC
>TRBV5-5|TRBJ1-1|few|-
CASSSFRQVMNTEAFF
TGTGCCAGCAGCTCCTTCCGACAGGTCATGAACACTGAAGCTTTCTTT